The clone carrying this T cell receptor beta chain was counted between two and nine times. The antigen remains unidentified. This PCR relied on a set of 60 Vbeta primers and 13 Jbeta primers. Original analysis: An analysis performed later counted around 86 million unique TCR beta chains (approximately 11 million of them shared). Repertoires were generated with immunoSEQ multiplex PCR, while TCRdb's copy carries only in-frame clones and drops some. V, J and clone size derive from that table, while D and trimming were established from the DNA sequence. The table shows fewer than 200,000 clones, with approximately 81% occurring only once. This entry is derived from a study of cytomegalovirus exposure and HLA in healthy donors. General study results and limits: Presence/absence analyses rested on an assumption that sequencing depth was roughly uniform across donors. Specificity for CMV antigens was confirmed in vitro for a few of the CMV-associated chains. The study listed approximately 160 cytomegalovirus-associated TCR beta chains.

Germline loops: CDR1 LGHNA, CDR2 YSLEER. This CDR3 has 13 residues. V gave up 0 bases and J gave up 17 bases, with 16 bases separating them. V gene TRBV4-3 combines with J gene TRBJ1-4; weak D call: TRBD1 (5 bases). The receptor's source is a man in his late teens or twenties in good health and CMV-seronegative. The sample consisted of PBMCs. The CDR3 sequence is CASSQDRQGSHFF. The CDR3 DNA follows: TGCGCCAGCAGCCAAGATAGGCAGGGATCTCATTTTTTT.